This TCR beta chain was found in a study of CD8 T cells in Susac syndrome. V trimming: 5 bases; J trimming: 14 bases; junction bases outside the gene matches: 6. CDR3 length: 12 residues. Per the germline V gene, CDR1 is DFQATT and CDR2 is SNEGSKA (reference sequence). An input of about 0.5 to 1 ug of RNA was subjected to reverse transcription using random hexamers. Coverage of TCR beta CDR3 amplification by immunoSEQ multiplex PCR extended to 54 Vbeta and 13 Jbeta. One entry per CDR3 protein results from TCRdb running MiXCR on the immunoSEQ multiplex PCR reads. The sample gives 150,000 to 200,000 distinct CDR3 sequences, 90% to 95% of which show up once; approximately 0.075% is in the top ten.

The TCR sequence derives from a human donor in good health. Sequencing was performed on CD4+ T cells from PBMCs. J is TRBJ1-6 and V is TRBV20-1; 10 nucleotides agree with TRBD1. Here the CDR3 DNA reads TGCAGTGCTCAGACAGGGGGCGAGGCCCTCCACTTT. Translation gives CSAQTGGEALHF.